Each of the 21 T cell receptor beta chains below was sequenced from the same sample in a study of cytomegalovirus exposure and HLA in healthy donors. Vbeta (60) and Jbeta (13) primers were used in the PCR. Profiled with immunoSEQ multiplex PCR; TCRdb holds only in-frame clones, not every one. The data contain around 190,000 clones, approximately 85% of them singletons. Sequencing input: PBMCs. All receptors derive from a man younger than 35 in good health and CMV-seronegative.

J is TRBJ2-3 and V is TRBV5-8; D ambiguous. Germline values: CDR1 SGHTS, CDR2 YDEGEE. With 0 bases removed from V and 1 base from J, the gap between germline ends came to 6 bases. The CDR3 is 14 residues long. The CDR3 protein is CASSLAFGTDTQYF. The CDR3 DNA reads TGTGCCAGCAGCTTGGCCTTTGGCACAGATACGCAGTATTTT.

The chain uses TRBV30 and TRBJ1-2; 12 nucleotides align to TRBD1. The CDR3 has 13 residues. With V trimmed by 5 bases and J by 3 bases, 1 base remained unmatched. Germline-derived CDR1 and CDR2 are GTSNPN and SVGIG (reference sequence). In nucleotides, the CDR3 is TGTGCCTGGGGGACAGGGGGCCACTATGGCTACACCTTC. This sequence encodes CAWGTGGHYGYTF.

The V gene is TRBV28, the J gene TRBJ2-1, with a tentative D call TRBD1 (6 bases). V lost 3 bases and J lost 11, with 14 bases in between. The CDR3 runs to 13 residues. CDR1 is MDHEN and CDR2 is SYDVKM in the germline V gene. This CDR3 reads CASSFYVDSKQFF. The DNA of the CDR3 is TGTGCCAGCAGTTTTTACGTGGACAGCAAGCAGTTCTTC.

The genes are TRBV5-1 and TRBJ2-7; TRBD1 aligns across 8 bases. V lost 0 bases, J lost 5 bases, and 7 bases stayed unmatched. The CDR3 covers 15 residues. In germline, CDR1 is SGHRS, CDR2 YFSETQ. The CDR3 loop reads CASSLVRQGIDEQYF. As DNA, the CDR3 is TGCGCCAGCAGCTTGGTAAGACAGGGGATCGACGAGCAGTACTTC.

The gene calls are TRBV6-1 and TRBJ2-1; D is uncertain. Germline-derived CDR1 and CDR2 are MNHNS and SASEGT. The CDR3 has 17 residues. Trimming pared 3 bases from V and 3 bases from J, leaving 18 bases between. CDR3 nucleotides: TGTGCCAGCAGTGATGACTTCTACAACCCCGTCTACAATGAGCAGTTCTTC. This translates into CASSDDFYNPVYNEQFF.

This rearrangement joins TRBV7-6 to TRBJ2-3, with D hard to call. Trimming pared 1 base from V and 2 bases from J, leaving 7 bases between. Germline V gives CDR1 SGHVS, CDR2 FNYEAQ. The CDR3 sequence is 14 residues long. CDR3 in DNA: TGTGCCAGCAGCTTAGGCGTCACCACAGATACGCAGTATTTT. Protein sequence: CASSLGVTTDTQYF.

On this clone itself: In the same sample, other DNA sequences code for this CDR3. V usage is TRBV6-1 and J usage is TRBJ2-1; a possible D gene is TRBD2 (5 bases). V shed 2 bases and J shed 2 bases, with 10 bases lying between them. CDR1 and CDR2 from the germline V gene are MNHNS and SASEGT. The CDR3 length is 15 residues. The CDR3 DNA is TGTGCCAGCAGTGAATTCTCGGGAACCTACAATGAGCAGTTCTTC. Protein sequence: CASSEFSGTYNEQFF.

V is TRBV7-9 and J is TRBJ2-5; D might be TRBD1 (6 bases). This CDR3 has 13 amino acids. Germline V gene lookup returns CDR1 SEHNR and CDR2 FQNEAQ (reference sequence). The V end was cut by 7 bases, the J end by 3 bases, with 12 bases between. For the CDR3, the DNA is TGTGCCAGCATCAAGGGGGTAGAAGAGACCCAGTACTTC. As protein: CASIKGVEETQYF.

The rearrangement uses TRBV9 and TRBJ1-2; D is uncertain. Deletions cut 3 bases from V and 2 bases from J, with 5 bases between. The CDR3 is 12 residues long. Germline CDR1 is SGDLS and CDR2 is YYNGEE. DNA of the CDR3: TGTGCCAGCAGCGACACCAACTATGGCTACACCTTC. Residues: CASSDTNYGYTF. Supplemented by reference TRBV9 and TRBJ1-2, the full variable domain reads DSGVTQTPKHLITATGQRVTLRCSPRSGDLSVYWYQQSLDQGLQFLIQYYNGEERAKGNILERFSAQQFPDLHSELNLSSLELGDSALYFCASSDTNYGYTFGSGTRLTVV.

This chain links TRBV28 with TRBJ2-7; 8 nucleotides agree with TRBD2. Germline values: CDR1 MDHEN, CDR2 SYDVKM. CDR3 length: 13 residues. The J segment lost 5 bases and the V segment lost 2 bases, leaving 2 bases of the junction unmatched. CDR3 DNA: TGTGCCAGCAGTTTACCGGGAGGGGACGAGCAGTACTTC. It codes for CASSLPGGDEQYF.

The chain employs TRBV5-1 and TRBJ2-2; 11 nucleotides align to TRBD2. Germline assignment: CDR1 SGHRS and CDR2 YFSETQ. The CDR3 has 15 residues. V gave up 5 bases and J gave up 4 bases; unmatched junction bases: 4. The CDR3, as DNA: TGCGCCAGCAGGCCGGGACTAGCGGCCACCGGGGAGCTGTTTTTT. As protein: CASRPGLAATGELFF.

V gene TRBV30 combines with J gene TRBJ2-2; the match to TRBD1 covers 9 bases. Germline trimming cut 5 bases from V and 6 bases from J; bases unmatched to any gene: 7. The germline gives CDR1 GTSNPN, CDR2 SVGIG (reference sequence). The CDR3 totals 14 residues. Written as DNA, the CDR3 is TGTGCCTGGCCCGCCGACAGGGGGGCCGGGGAGCTGTTTTTT. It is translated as CAWPADRGAGELFF.

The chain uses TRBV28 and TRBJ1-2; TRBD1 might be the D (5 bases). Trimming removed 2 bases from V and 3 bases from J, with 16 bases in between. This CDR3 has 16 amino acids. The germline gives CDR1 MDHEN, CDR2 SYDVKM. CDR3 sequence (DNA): TGTGCCAGCAGTTTACAGGGCGCAGGTTCGGACTATGGCTACACCTTC. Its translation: CASSLQGAGSDYGYTF.

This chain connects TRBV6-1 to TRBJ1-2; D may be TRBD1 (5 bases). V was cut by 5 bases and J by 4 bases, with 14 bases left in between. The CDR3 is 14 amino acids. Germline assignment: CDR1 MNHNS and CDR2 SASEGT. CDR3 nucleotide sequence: TGTGCCAGCAGTTCCCGGGGGGTAGCCTATGGCTACACCTTC. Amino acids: CASSSRGVAYGYTF.

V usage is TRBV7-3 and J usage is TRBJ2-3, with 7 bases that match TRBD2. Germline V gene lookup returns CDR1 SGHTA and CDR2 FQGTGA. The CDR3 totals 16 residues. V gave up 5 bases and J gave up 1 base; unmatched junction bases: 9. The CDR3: CASSPLWGRGTDTQYF. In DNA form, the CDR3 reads TGTGCCAGCAGCCCTCTATGGGGGAGGGGCACAGATACGCAGTATTTT.

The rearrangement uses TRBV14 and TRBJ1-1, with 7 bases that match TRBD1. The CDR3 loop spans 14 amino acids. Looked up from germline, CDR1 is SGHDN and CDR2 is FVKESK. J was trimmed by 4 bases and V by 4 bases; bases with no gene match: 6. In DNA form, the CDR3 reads TGTGCCAGCAGCCGCAGTCCAGGGGGCACTGAAGCTTTCTTT. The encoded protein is CASSRSPGGTEAFF.

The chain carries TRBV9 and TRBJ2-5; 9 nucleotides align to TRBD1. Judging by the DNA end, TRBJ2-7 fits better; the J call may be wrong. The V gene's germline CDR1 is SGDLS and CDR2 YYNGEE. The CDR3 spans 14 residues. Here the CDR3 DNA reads TGTGCCAGCAGCGTAGGGGACAGGGCGGGCGAGCAGTACTTC. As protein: CASSVGDRAGEQYF.

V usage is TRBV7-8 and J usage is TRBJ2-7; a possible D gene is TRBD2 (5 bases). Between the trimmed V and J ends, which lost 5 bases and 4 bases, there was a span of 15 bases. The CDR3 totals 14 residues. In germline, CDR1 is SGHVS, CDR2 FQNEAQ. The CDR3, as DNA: TGTGCCAGCAGCCGCTCGGGGAAGAGGTACGAGCAGTACTTC. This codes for CASSRSGKRYEQYF.

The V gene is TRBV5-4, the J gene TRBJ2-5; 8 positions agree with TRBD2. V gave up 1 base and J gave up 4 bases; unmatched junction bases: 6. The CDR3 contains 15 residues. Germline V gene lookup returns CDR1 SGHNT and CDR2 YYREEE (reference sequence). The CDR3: CASSLSPAGVETQYF. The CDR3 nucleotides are TGTGCCAGCAGCTTGTCTCCAGCGGGAGTAGAGACCCAGTACTTC.

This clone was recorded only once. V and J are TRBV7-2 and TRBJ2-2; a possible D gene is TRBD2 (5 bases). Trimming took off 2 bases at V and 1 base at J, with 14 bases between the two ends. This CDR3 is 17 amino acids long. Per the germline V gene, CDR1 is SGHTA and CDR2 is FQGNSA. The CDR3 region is CASSLSGVARNTGELFF. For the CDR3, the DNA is TGTGCCAGCAGCTTATCCGGGGTAGCGAGGAACACCGGGGAGCTGTTTTTT.

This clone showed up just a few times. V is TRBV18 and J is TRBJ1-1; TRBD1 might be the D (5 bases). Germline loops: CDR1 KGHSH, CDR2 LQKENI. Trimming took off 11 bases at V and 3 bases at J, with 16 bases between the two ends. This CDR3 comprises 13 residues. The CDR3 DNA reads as TGTGCCGGCCTCGAAGGGGCTGACACTGAAGCTTTCTTT. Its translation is CAGLEGADTEAFF.